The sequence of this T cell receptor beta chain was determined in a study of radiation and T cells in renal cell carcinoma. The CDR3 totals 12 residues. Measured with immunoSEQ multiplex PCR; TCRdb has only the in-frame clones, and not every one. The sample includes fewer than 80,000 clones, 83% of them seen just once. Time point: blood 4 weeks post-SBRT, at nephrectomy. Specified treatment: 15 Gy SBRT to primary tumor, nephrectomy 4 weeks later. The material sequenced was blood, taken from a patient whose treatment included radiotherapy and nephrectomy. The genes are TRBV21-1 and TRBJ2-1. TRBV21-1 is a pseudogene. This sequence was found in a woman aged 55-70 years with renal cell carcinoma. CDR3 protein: CASISNLGTEFF. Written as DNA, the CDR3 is TGTGCCAGCATCTCTAACTTAGGGACGGAGTTCTTC.